This TCR beta chain was recorded in a study of response to subunit inactivated influenza vaccine. Study-level points and caveats: Few additional T cells are recruited per seasonal influenza vaccination, authors suggested.

TCRdb reanalysed the RT-PCR reads using MiXCR and keeps one entry per CDR3 protein. This table has 450,000 to 550,000 distinct CDR3 sequences, 25% appearing once. On this clonotype: Its specificity is unknown.

The length of the CDR3 is 14 residues. Trimming removed 4 bases from V and 4 bases from J, with 13 bases in between. Specimen: CD4+ T cells sorted from PBMCs, collected more than 4 days after vaccination. This clonotype was obtained from a man aged 45 to 65 who received an inactivated influenza vaccine. The chain employs TRBV12-3 or TRBV12-4 and TRBJ1-1, with a weak D call TRBD1 (6 bases). This CDR3 reads CASSWGGLSTEAFF. In DNA form, the CDR3 reads TGTGCCAGCAGTTGGGGGGGGCTGAGCACTGAAGCTTTCTTT.